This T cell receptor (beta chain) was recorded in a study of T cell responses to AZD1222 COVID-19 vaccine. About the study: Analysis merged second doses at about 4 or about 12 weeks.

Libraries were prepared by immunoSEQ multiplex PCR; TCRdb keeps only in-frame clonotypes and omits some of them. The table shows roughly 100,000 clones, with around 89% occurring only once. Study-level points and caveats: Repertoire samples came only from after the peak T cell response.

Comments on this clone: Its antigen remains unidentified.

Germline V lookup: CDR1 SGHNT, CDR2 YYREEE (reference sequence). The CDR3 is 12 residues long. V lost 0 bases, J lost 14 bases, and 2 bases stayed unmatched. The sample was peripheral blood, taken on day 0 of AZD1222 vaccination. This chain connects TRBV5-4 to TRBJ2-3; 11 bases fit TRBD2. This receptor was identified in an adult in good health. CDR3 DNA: TGTGCCAGCAGCTTGGTAGCGGGGGGGTGGTATTTT. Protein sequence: CASSLVAGGWYF. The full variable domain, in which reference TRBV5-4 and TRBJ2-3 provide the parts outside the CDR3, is ETGVTQSPTHLIKTRGQQVTLRCSSQSGHNTVSWYQQALGQGPQFIFQYYREEENGRGNFPPRFSGLQFPNYSSELNVNALELDDSALYLCASSLVAGGWYFGPGTRLTVL.